These 9 T cell receptor beta chains came from one sample sequenced in a study of Ad26.COV2.S vaccination and SARS-CoV-2 variants. This sample's treatment: some 20 received Ad26.COV2.S at low or high dose, single or two shots; several received placebo; per-sample allocation not given. Sampling took place 63 days after the first vaccine or placebo injection. Sequencing was performed with immunoSEQ multiplex PCR; in TCRdb, only in-frame clones are kept and a portion is missing. The sample includes approximately 300,000 clones, 70% to 90% of them seen just once. The source was peripheral blood, collected in a trial of Ad26.COV2.S vaccine versus placebo. The origin of the receptors is a person between 18 and 59 years old who received the Ad26.COV2.S COVID-19 vaccine or a placebo.

This clone showed up many times. The V call is TRBV27, the J call TRBJ2-5; D may be TRBD2 (5 bases). The CDR3 is 16 residues long. Germline V gene sequence: CDR1 MNHEY, CDR2 SMNVEV (reference sequence). Trimming removed 6 bases from V and 4 bases from J, with 21 bases in between. CDR3 nucleotides: TGTGCCAGCAGGCCGTTAGGTAGCGCCGCTTCAGAGACCCAGTACTTC. The encoded protein is CASRPLGSAASETQYF.

This chain joins TRBV7-9 and TRBJ2-7, with D hard to call. The germline CDR1 and CDR2 sequences are SEHNR and FQNEAQ (reference sequence). The V end was cut by 5 bases, the J end by 0 bases, with 14 bases between. This CDR3 is 15 amino acids long. The chain's CDR3 is CASSLREAGSYEQYF. CDR3 nucleotides: TGTGCCAGCAGCCTTAGAGAGGCAGGCTCCTACGAGCAGTACTTC.

This clone was counted a few times. V usage is TRBV5-6 and J usage is TRBJ1-6; 8 bases line up with TRBD1. This CDR3 region has 17 residues. Germline V gives CDR1 SGHDT, CDR2 YYEEEE. V lost 3 bases and J lost 2; bases outside the gene matches: 7. The CDR3 is CASSWGAGGAYNSPLHF. The CDR3 nucleotides are TGTGCCAGCAGCTGGGGGGCAGGGGGCGCCTATAATTCACCCCTCCACTTT.

The genes are TRBV19 and TRBJ1-2; D unclear. The CDR3 length is 14 residues. The V end lost 5 bases, the J end lost 8 bases, and 18 bases lay between the germline ends. Germline CDR1 reads LNHDA; CDR2 reads SQIVND (reference sequence). CDR3 residues: CASSLDPLLGGYTF. CDR3 sequence (DNA): TGTGCCAGTAGTCTCGACCCCTTACTCGGGGGCTACACCTTC.

This clone was seen once. This sequence joins TRBV5-4 and TRBJ2-7, with a tentative D call TRBD2 (5 bases). Germline-derived CDR1 and CDR2 are SGHNT and YYREEE (reference sequence). V lost 4 bases, J lost 2 bases, and 13 bases lay in between. This CDR3 is built from 14 residues. In DNA, the CDR3 is TGTGCCAGCAGCACCCCCCAGAGGGCCTACGAGCAGTACTTC. Translating it yields CASSTPQRAYEQYF.

The chain is built from TRBV21-1 and TRBJ2-4; the listed D gene, TRBD2, was not tested against the DNA. TRBV21-1 is given as a pseudogene. The CDR3 loop spans 17 amino acids. CDR3 region: CASSTAGTSGTKNIQYF. The CDR3 nucleotides are TGTGCCAGCAGCACGGCCGGGACTAGCGGAACCAAAAACATTCAGTACTTC.

V usage is TRBV7-9 and J usage is TRBJ1-1; a possible D gene is TRBD1 (5 bases). The ends were cut back, 6 bases at V and 3 bases at J, with 17 bases in the middle. The CDR3 is 15 residues long. Looked up from germline, CDR1 is SEHNR and CDR2 is FQNEAQ (reference sequence). CDR3 nucleotide sequence: TGTGCCAGCAGACCTCCCTCCCAGGGTCACACTGAAGCTTTCTTT. It encodes CASRPPSQGHTEAFF.

Regarding this clone: A much larger clone differs from this one at a single base, so this may be a read error. The chain uses TRBV6-5 and TRBJ1-1; D uncertain. V lost 6 bases, J lost 4 bases, and 3 bases lay in between. From germline, CDR1 is MNHEY and CDR2 SVGAGI. CDR3 size: 10 residues. The CDR3 nucleotides are TGTGCCAGCAGGGGCACTGAAGCTTTCTTT. Its translation: CASRGTEAFF.

V and J are TRBV24-1 and TRBJ1-4, with D unclear. This CDR3 spans 17 amino acids. V shed 3 bases and J shed 4 bases, with 17 bases lying between them. Looked up from germline, CDR1 is KGHDR and CDR2 is SFDVKD. CDR3 bases: TGTGCCACCAGTGATCCGACTAGATCGGGGTATAATGAAAAACTGTTTTTT. It yields the protein CATSDPTRSGYNEKLFF.